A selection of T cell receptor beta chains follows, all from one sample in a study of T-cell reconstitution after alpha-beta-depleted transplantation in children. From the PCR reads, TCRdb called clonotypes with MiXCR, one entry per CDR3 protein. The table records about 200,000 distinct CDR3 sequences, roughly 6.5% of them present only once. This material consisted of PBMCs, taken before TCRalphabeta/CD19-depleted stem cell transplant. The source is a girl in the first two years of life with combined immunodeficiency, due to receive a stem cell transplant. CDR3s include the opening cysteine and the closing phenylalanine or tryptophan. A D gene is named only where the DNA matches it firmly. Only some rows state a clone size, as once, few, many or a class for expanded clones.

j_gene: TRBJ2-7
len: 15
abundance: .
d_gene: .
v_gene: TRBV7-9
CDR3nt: TGTGCCAGCAGCTTAGCGGTATCACAGGCCCCAGAGATGTACTTC
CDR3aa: CASSLAVSQAPEMYF

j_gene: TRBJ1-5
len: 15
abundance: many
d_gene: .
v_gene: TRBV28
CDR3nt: TGTGCCAGCATGGTGGGGGGGCTCAGCAATCAGCCCCAGCATTTT
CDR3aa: CASMVGGLSNQPQHF

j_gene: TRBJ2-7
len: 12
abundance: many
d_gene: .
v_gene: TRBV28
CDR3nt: TGTGCCAGCAGTCCTTTCGGGGGCGAGCAGTACTTC
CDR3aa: CASSPFGGEQYF

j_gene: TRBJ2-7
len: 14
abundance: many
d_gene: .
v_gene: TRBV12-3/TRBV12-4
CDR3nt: TGTGCCAGCAGTTTGGGACCTTTTTCCTACGAGCAGTACTTC
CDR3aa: CASSLGPFSYEQYF

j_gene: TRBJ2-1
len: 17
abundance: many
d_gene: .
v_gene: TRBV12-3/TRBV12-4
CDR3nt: TGTGCCAGCAGTTTCGACAGCCCGTGGAGCTCCTACAATGAGCAGTTCTTC
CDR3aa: CASSFDSPWSSYNEQFF

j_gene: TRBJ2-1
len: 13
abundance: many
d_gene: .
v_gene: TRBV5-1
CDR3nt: TGCGCCAGCAGTTCAAACAGTTACAATGAGCAGTTCTTC
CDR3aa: CASSSNSYNEQFF

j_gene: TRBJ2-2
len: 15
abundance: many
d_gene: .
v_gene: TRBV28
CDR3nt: TGTGCCAGCAGCTCACCGGGCCTCGGGGCCGGGGAGCTGTTTTTT
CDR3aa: CASSSPGLGAGELFF

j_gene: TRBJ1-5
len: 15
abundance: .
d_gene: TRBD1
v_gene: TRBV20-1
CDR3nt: TGCAGTGCTCCCCCTGAAGGGGGCGGGTATCAGCCCCAGCATTTT
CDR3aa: CSAPPEGGGYQPQHF

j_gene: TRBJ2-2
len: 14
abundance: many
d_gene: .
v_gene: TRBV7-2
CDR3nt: TGTGCCAGCAGCAATCGGCCACGATCCGGGGAGCTGTTTTTT
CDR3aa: CASSNRPRSGELFF

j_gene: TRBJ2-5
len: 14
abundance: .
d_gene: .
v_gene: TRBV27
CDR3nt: TGTGCCACCAAGGGATGGGACGCCGGGGTGACCCAGTACTTC
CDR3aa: CATKGWDAGVTQYF

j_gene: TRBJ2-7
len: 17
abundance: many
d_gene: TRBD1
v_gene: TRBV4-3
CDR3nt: TGCGCCAGCAGCCAAGTTTCTTTACAGGGGGAACCTTACGAGCAGTACTTC
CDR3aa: CASSQVSLQGEPYEQYF

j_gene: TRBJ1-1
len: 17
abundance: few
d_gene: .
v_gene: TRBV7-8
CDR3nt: TGTGCCAGCAGCTTAGCCCTAGGGGTGTCGGGGAACACTGAAGCTTTCTTT
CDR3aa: CASSLALGVSGNTEAFF

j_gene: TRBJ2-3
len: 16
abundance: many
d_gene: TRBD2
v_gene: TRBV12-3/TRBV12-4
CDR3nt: TGTGCCAGCAGTTGGCTAGCGGGGGGGCTCACAGATACGCAGTATTTT
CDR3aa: CASSWLAGGLTDTQYF

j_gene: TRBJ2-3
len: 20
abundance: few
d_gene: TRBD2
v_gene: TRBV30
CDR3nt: TGTGCCTGGAGGCCTCGACTAGCGGGGGGGCCTACGGCTAGCACAGATACGCAGTATTTT
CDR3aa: CAWRPRLAGGPTASTDTQYF

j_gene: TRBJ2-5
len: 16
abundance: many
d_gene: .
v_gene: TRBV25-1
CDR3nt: TGTGCCAGCAGTGAAAGAATGGTGGGGCGGTACGAGACCCAGTACTTC
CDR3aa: CASSERMVGRYETQYF

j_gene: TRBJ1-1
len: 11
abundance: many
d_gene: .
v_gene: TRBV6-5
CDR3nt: TGTGCCAGCAAAATGAACACTGAAGCTTTCTTT
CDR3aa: CASKMNTEAFF

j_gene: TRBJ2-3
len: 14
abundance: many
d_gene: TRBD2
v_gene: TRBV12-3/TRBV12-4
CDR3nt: TGTGCCACTGAAGCGGGGTACGGCACAGATACGCAGTATTTT
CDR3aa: CATEAGYGTDTQYF

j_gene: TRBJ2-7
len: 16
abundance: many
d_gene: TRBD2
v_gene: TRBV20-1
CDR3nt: TGCAGTGCCAACAGTGATAGCGGGGTCAAATCCTACGAGCAGTACTTC
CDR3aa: CSANSDSGVKSYEQYF

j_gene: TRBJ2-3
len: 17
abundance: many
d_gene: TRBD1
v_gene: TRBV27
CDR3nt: TGTGCCAGCAGTTTTTCCGGGACAGGGCCGAGCACAGATACGCAGTATTTT
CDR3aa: CASSFSGTGPSTDTQYF

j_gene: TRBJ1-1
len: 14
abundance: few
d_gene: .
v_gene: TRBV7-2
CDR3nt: TGTGCCAGCATCCCCCCCTGGGGGGGGGCTGAAGCTTTCTTT
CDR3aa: CASIPPWGGAEAFF

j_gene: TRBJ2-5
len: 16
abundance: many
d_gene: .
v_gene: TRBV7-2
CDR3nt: TGTGCCAGCAGCTTAAGTAGGGCGGTCAATGGTGAGACCCAGTACTTC
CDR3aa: CASSLSRAVNGETQYF

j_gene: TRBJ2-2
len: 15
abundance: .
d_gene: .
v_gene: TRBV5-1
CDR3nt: TGCGGCAGCAGCTTTGAAGGGACCGCTTCCGGGGAGCTGTTTTTT
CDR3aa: CGSSFEGTASGELFF

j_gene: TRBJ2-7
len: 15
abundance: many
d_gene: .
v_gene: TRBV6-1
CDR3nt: TGTGCCAGCAGCCGTTGGGTCCTTCCTATCTACGAGCAGTACTTC
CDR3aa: CASSRWVLPIYEQYF

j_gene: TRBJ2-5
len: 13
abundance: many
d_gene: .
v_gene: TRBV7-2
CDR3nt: TGTGCCAGCAGCTCAGAGAGTCGAGAGACCCAGTACTTC
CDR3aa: CASSSESRETQYF

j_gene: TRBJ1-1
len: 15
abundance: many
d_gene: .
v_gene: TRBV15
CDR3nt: TGTGCCACCAGCAGAGACCCCCCCATGAACACTGAAGCTTTCTTT
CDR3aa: CATSRDPPMNTEAFF

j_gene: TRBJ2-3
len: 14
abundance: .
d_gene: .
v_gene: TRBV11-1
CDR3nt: TGTGCCAGCAGCTTAGCGTATACGGCAGATACGCAGTATTTT
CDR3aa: CASSLAYTADTQYF

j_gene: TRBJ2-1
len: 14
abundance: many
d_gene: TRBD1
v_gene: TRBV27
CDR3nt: TGTGCCAGCAGTTCGTGGACAGGGGCAAATGAGCAGTTCTTC
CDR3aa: CASSSWTGANEQFF

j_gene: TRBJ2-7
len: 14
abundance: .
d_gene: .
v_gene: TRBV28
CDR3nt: TGTGCCAGCAGTTTATATTCAGGTGGCTACGAGCAGTACTTC
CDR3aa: CASSLYSGGYEQYF

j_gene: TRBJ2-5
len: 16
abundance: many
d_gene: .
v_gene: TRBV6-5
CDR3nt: TGTGCCAGCAGAAGCTTAAAACGGACTGGGTGGGGGACCCAGTACTTC
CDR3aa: CASRSLKRTGWGTQYF

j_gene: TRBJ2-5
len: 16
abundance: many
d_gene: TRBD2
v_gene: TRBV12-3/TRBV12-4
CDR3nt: TGTGCCAGCAGTTTAGCCGGACTAGCGGATCAAGAGACCCAGTACTTC
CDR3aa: CASSLAGLADQETQYF

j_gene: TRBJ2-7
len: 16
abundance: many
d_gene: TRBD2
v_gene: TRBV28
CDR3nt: TGTGCCAGCAGTTTCGGGGGACTAGCGGCCTCATACGAGCAGTACTTC
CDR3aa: CASSFGGLAASYEQYF

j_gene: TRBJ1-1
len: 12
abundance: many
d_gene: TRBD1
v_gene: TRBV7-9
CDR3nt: TGTGCCAGCAGCTTAGGACAGGGCAGGGCTTTCTTT
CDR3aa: CASSLGQGRAFF

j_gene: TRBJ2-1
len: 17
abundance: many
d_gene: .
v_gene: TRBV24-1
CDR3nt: TGTGCCACCAGTGACACCCAACAGACGTTCTCCTACAATGAGCAGTTCTTC
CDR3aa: CATSDTQQTFSYNEQFF

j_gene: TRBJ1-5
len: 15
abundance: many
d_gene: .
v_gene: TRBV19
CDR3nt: TGTGCCAGTATTAGACAGCTGGTAGCTAGTCAGCCCCAGCATTTT
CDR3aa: CASIRQLVASQPQHF

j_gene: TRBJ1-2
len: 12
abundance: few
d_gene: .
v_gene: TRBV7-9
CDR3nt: TGTGCCAGCAGCTCCGCCAGGGGAGGCTACACCTTC
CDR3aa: CASSSARGGYTF

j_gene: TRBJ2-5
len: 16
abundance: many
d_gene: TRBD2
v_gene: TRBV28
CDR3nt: TGTGCCAGCAGTTCCTCAAGACTAGCATGGCAAGAGACCCAGTACTTC
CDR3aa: CASSSSRLAWQETQYF

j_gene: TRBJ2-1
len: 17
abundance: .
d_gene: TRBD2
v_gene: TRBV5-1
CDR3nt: TGCGCCAGCAGCTTGGATACGCGACTAGCGGCGAACAATGAGCAGTTCTTC
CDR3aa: CASSLDTRLAANNEQFF

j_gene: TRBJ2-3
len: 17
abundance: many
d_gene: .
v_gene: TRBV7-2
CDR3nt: TGTGCCAGCAGCTTAGCGGGAGTGGCAGGGAACACAGATACGCAGTATTTT
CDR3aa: CASSLAGVAGNTDTQYF

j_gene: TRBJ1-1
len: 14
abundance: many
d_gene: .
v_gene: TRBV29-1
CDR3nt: TGCAGCGTTGACCACCGATTCTCGGACACTGAAGCTTTCTTT
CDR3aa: CSVDHRFSDTEAFF

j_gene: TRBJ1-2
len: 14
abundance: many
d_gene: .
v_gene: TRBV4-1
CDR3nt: TGCGCCAGCAGCCAAGATCCTTCTTACTATGGCTACACCTTC
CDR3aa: CASSQDPSYYGYTF

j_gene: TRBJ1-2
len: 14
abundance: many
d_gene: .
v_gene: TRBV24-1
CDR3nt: TGTGCCACCAGTGATCCCAGACGGCCCTATGGCTACACCTTC
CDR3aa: CATSDPRRPYGYTF

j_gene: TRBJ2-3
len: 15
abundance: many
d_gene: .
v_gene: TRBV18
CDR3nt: TGTGCCAGCTCACCAGGGGACTGGAGCACAGATACGCAGTATTTT
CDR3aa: CASSPGDWSTDTQYF

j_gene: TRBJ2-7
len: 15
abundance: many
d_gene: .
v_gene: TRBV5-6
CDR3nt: TGTGCCAGCAGCCCGATACCCGGCTGGGACTACGAGCAGTACTTC
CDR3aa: CASSPIPGWDYEQYF

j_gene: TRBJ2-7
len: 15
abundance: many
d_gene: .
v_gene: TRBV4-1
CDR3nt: TGCGCCAGCAGCCCTTCCCGGGACGGCACCTACGAGCAGTACTTC
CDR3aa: CASSPSRDGTYEQYF

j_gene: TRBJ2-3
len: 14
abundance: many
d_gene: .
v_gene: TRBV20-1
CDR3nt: TGCAGTGCTAGCGCCCATCCCTCAACAGATACGCAGTATTTT
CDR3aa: CSASAHPSTDTQYF

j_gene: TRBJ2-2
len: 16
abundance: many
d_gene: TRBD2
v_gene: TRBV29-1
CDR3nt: TGCAGCGTTGATTTGGGACTAGCGGGGAACACCGGGGAGCTGTTTTTT
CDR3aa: CSVDLGLAGNTGELFF

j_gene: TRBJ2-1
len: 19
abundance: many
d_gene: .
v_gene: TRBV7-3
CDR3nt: TGTGCCAGCAGCTTACTCTCCTCGTTAGGGGGGGTCTCCTACAATGAGCAGTTCTTC
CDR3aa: CASSLLSSLGGVSYNEQFF

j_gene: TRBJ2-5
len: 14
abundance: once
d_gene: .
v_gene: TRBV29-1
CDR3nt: TGCAGCGTTGCCGGCAGGAACTTGGGAGAGACCCAGTACTTC
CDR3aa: CSVAGRNLGETQYF

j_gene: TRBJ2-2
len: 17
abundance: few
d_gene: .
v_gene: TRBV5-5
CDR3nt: TGTGCCAGCAGCTTGCTTACCGGGACCATTTACACCGGGGAGCTGTTTTTT
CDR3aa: CASSLLTGTIYTGELFF

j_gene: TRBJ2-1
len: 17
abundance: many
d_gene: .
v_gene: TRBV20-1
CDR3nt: TGCAGTGCCTTTTCGGGCACGCTTAGGAGCTCCTACAATGAGCAGTTCTTC
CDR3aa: CSAFSGTLRSSYNEQFF

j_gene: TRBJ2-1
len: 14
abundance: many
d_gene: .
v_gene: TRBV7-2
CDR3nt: TGTGCCAGCAGCTTTACCGGGACCGGGAATGAGCAGTTCTTC
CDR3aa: CASSFTGTGNEQFF

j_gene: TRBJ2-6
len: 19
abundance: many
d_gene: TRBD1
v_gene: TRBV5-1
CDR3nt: TGCGCCAGCAGCTTGGATTTTCAGGGGGTATTCTCTGGGGCCAACGTCCTGACTTTC
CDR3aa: CASSLDFQGVFSGANVLTF

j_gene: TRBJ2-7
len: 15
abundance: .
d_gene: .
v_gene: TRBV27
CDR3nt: TGTGCCAGCAGTTTATGTGGGGACGATTATTACGAGCAGTACTTC
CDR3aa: CASSLCGDDYYEQYF